This entry is about one TCR beta chain. Its antigen is undetermined. Through template switching, a universal primer site was introduced, and the cDNA contained unique molecular identifiers. One entry per CDR3 protein, called by TCRdb with MiXCR from the 5' RACE reads. The sample has 1.5 million to 2 million distinct CDR3 sequences, 25% to 35% seen once. This sample was included in a study of identical twins. General study points: Out-of-frame beta chain sequences displayed weaker excess sharing between twins. For zero-insertion analyses, partial confounding could come from invariant MAIT and iNKT cells.

Healthy Caucasian individuals made up all the donors. This CDR3 region has 17 residues. V lost 1 base and J 3 bases, leaving 16 bases between the germline ends. Germline V lookup: CDR1 MNHNS, CDR2 SASEGT. The rearrangement uses TRBV6-1 and TRBJ1-5, with a tentative D call TRBD1 (6 bases). The sample was cord blood. This clonotype was sampled from a newborn girl in good health. The DNA for the CDR3 is TGTGCCAGCAGTGAAGGTCATTACAGGGAGCTCAATCAGCCCCAGCATTTT. This encodes CASSEGHYRELNQPQHF.